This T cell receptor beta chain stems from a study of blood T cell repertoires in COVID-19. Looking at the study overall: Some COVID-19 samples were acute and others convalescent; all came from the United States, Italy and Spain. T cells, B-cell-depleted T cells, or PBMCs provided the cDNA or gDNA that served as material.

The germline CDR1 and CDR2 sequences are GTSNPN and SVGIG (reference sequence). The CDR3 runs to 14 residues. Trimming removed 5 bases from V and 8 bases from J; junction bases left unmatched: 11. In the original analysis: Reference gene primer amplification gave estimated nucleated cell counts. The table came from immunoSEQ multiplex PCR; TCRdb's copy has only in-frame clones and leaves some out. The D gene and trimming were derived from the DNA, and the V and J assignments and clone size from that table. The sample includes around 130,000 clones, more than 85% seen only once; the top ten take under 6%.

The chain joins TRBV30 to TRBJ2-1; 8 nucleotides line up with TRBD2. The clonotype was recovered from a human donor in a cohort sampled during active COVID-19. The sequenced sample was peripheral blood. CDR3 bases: TGTGCCTGGGCACCCGGGACTAGTAGATATGAGCAGTTCTTC. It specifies CAWAPGTSRYEQFF.